This T cell receptor beta chain was observed in a study of blood T cell repertoires in COVID-19. About the research overall: Italy, Spain and the United States were the sources of the convalescent and acute COVID-19 samples.

As processed by the authors: For nucleated cells, counts were estimated from reference gene primer amplification. The data were produced by immunoSEQ multiplex PCR, yet TCRdb's version contains in-frame clones alone and is incomplete. The V and J calls and the clone size are those of that table, but D and trimming were determined from the DNA. The sample includes over 200,000 clones, under 85% of them seen just once. CDR1 and CDR2 from the germline V gene are SGDLS and YYNGEE. The CDR3 loop spans 16 amino acids. Trimming removed 3 bases at V and 2 bases at J, with 17 bases between. Only one count was recorded for this clone.

The material sequenced was peripheral blood. The receptor was derived from a woman aged 30 to 39 with COVID-19, enrolled during active disease. The chain joins TRBV9 to TRBJ1-1, with D perhaps TRBD1 (6 bases). CDR3 in DNA: TGTGCCAGCAGCGCATCCACCCGGGACACAAACACTGAAGCTTTCTTT. The encoded protein is CASSASTRDTNTEAFF.